A single sample gave rise to the 29 T cell receptor beta chains below, sequenced in a study of graft-versus-host responses after intestinal transplantation. Method: immunoSEQ multiplex PCR; TCRdb's copy keeps in-frame clones and lacks some. The sample contains 40,000 or so clones, 89% of which appear only once. Sequences were derived from PBMCs, sampled 260 to 270 days after transplant. The receptor set was obtained from a human patient who received an intestinal transplant, so some T cells may come from the graft donor.

The chain joins TRBV11-3 to TRBJ2-1, with TRBD2 matching 8 bases. This CDR3 is built from 15 residues. Trimming cost V 4 bases and J 5 bases; bases outside gene matches: 7. Germline values: CDR1 SGHNT, CDR2 YENEEA. The CDR3 sequence: CASSSFPAGDNEQFF. CDR3 in DNA: TGTGCCAGCAGCTCCTTCCCAGCGGGGGACAATGAGCAGTTCTTC.

The V gene is TRBV7-2, the J gene TRBJ1-2; 10 bases align to TRBD1. Germline CDR1 SGHTA, CDR2 FQGNSA. The CDR3 extends over 15 amino acids. V shed 1 base, J shed 6 bases, and the junction held 5 bases outside the gene matches. The CDR3 sequence is CASSLGSGTGDGYTF. DNA for the CDR3: TGTGCCAGCAGCTTAGGGTCCGGGACAGGGGATGGCTACACCTTC.

J is TRBJ1-2 and V is TRBV19, with D unresolved. Germline V gene sequence: CDR1 LNHDA, CDR2 SQIVND (reference sequence). V lost 5 bases and J 3 bases, leaving 22 bases between the germline ends. This CDR3 spans 17 amino acids. CDR3: CASSHQTGKLLDYGYTF. The CDR3 nucleotides read TGTGCCAGTAGTCACCAAACCGGGAAACTCCTAGACTATGGCTACACCTTC.

CDR3 in DNA: TGTGCCAGCAGCTACCCTGACAGGGGGCTTTACGAGCAGTACTTC. Translation gives CASSYPDRGLYEQYF. The V gene is TRBV11-2, the J gene TRBJ2-5; 10 bases are a match to TRBD1. The assigned J gene may be wrong: the sequence end matches TRBJ2-7 better. Germline CDR1 is SGHAT and CDR2 is FQNNGV. The CDR3 extends over 15 amino acids.

This rearrangement joins TRBV21-1 to TRBJ1-1; TRBD1 was called by the table and not checked on the DNA. TRBV21-1 is a pseudogene locus. This CDR3 has 14 residues. Written as DNA, the CDR3 is TGTGCCCCCGAGGGGACAGGATTCTTCCTTGAAGCTTTCTTT. It specifies CAPEGTGFFLEAFF.

CDR3 protein: CASSLTSRVATNEKLFF. Here the CDR3 DNA reads TGTGCCAGCAGCTTAACTTCCAGAGTGGCAACTAATGAAAAACTGTTTTTT. This chain uses TRBV11-3 with TRBJ1-4; no firm D call. CDR3 length: 17 amino acids. Trimming removed 2 bases at V and 0 bases at J, with 13 bases between. In germline, CDR1 is SGHNT, CDR2 YENEEA.

This chain links TRBV5-1 with TRBJ1-1; D unresolved. With 1 base removed from V and 7 bases from J, the gap between germline ends came to 5 bases. CDR1 and CDR2 from the germline V gene are SGHRS and YFSETQ. The CDR3 consists of 11 residues. Here the CDR3 DNA reads TGCGCCAGCAGCTTGTACGGTGAAGCTTTCTTT. It yields the protein CASSLYGEAFF.

The chain carries TRBV6-5 and TRBJ1-3; D is unclear. Trimming took off 2 bases at V and 0 bases at J, with 8 bases between the two ends. CDR3 length equals 15 residues. The germline V gene has CDR1 MNHEY and CDR2 SVGAGI. The CDR3 loop reads CASSYSRSSGNTIYF. CDR3 in DNA: TGTGCCAGCAGTTACAGCAGGAGCTCTGGAAACACCATATATTTT.

This rearrangement joins TRBV20-1 to TRBJ1-2; D uncertain. The length of the CDR3 is 11 residues. Germline lookup yields CDR1 DFQATT and CDR2 SNEGSKA (reference sequence). Deletions cut 3 bases from V and 8 bases from J, with 10 bases between. As DNA, the CDR3 is TGCAGTGCTAGGGAAGGGAACGGCTACACCTTC. It translates to CSAREGNGYTF.

The chain combines TRBV2 with TRBJ2-7; D tentatively reads TRBD1 or TRBD2 (6 bases each). Trimming cost V 3 bases and J 0 bases, with 9 bases left between them. The germline gives CDR1 SNHLY, CDR2 FYNNEI. CDR3 size: 14 residues. The CDR3 DNA reads TGTGCCAGCAGTGACAGGGGACTCTCCTACGAGCAGTACTTC. It yields the protein CASSDRGLSYEQYF.

This chain links TRBV11-2 with TRBJ2-7, with 9 nucleotides matching TRBD1. The CDR3 covers 15 residues. After removal of 4 bases from V and 2 bases from J, the junction contained 6 bases not matched to a gene. Germline values: CDR1 SGHAT, CDR2 FQNNGV. The CDR3 loop reads CASSSDRGIPYEQYF. CDR3 sequence (DNA): TGTGCCAGCAGCTCGGACAGGGGTATCCCCTACGAGCAGTACTTC.

The chain links TRBV6-1 to TRBJ1-1; D unclear. CDR3 length: 13 residues. V was clipped by 2 bases and J by 5 bases, with 9 bases between them. Germline CDR1 MNHNS, CDR2 SASEGT. The CDR3 sequence is CASSEMEGTEAFF. In nucleotides, the CDR3 is TGTGCCAGCAGTGAAATGGAGGGAACTGAAGCTTTCTTT.

The chain joins TRBV15 to TRBJ2-1; 9 nucleotides line up with TRBD2. CDR3 length equals 14 residues. CDR1 LNHNV and CDR2 YYDKDF come from the germline V gene (reference sequence). V shed 6 bases and J 6 bases; nucleotides not matched to a gene: 6. CDR3 DNA: TGTGCCACCAGGACGGGACTAGCCGCCAATGAGCAGTTCTTC. This encodes CATRTGLAANEQFF.

The CDR3, as DNA: TGTGCCAGCAGCTGGGGCGGGTTGGAAGATGAGCAGTTCTTC. This gives the protein CASSWGGLEDEQFF. The J gene is TRBJ2-1, the V gene TRBV7-9, with D perhaps being TRBD1 or TRBD2 (5 bases each). Germline V gene lookup returns CDR1 SEHNR and CDR2 FQNEAQ (reference sequence). V lost 4 bases, J lost 8 bases, and 15 bases lay in between. There are 14 residues in the CDR3. Complete variable domain (other parts from reference TRBV7-9 and TRBJ2-1): DTGVSQNPRHKITKRGQNVTFRCDPISEHNRLYWYRQTLGQGPEFLTYFQNEAQLEKSRLLSDRFSAERPKGSFSTLEIQRTEQGDSAMYLCASSWGGLEDEQFFGPGTRLTVL.

The CDR3 is CATSRDRDRNQPQHF. CDR3 in DNA: TGTGCCACCAGCAGAGATCGGGACAGAAATCAGCCCCAGCATTTT. This rearrangement joins TRBV15 to TRBJ1-5, with TRBD1 matching 7 bases. Germline V CDR1 and CDR2: LNHNV, YYDKDF (reference sequence). The V segment lost 0 bases and the J segment 4 bases; nucleotides outside the gene matches: 3. The CDR3 loop spans 15 amino acids.

The chain employs TRBV5-6 and TRBJ2-1; tentative D call: TRBD2 (5 bases). V lost 4 bases and J 3 bases, leaving 8 bases between the germline ends. The germline gives CDR1 SGHDT, CDR2 YYEEEE. The CDR3 runs to 13 residues. Here the CDR3 DNA reads TGTGCCAGCAGCCTGAGGGACTACAATGAGCAGTTCTTC. It codes for CASSLRDYNEQFF.

CDR3 sequence: CAGGQGGNSPLHF. The DNA of the CDR3 is TGTGCCGGCGGGCAGGGGGGTAATTCACCCCTCCACTTT. This chain joins TRBV19 and TRBJ1-6, with TRBD1 matching 7 bases. Germline V gene lookup returns CDR1 LNHDA and CDR2 SQIVND (reference sequence). Trimming at V came to 11 bases and at J to 6 bases, leaving 7 bases not matched to a gene. The CDR3 covers 13 residues. The full variable domain, its missing parts supplied by reference TRBV19 and TRBJ1-6, is DGGITQSPKYLFRKEGQNVTLSCEQNLNHDAMYWYRQDPGQGLRLIYYSQIVNDFQKGDIAEGYSVSREKKESFPLTVTSAQKNPTAFYLCAGGQGGNSPLHFGNGTRLTVT.

V and J are TRBV18 and TRBJ1-1; D is possibly TRBD1 (6 bases). V dropped 3 bases and J dropped 6 bases, with 14 bases sitting between them. Germline CDR1 and CDR2: KGHSH and LQKENI. There are 14 residues in the CDR3. In DNA form, the CDR3 reads TGTGCCAGCTCACCCCGGGACACCATCGCTGAAGCTTTCTTT. Residues: CASSPRDTIAEAFF.

There are a few counts of this clone. The chain couples TRBV21-1 to TRBJ1-2. TRBV21-1 is a recognized pseudogene. The CDR3 loop spans 16 amino acids. CDR3 amino acids: CASSKEGQGRVWCYTF. The CDR3 nucleotides read TGTGCCAGCAGCAAAGAGGGTCAGGGGAGGGTTTGGTGCTACACCTTC.

This chain joins TRBV9 and TRBJ1-1, with D uncertain. Trimming pared 4 bases from V and 2 bases from J, leaving 6 bases between. Per the germline V gene, CDR1 is SGDLS and CDR2 is YYNGEE. CDR3 length: 12 residues. CDR3 bases: TGTGCCAGCAGCCCCTCCAACACTGAAGCTTTCTTT. Protein sequence: CASSPSNTEAFF.

This chain uses TRBV5-6 with TRBJ1-1; 8 bases agree with TRBD1. CDR3 length: 14 residues. With 1 base clipped from V and 5 bases from J, the junction kept 4 bases outside the gene matches. CDR1 SGHDT and CDR2 YYEEEE come from the germline V gene. This CDR3 reads CASSLWQGATEAFF. Written as DNA, the CDR3 is TGTGCCAGCAGCTTGTGGCAGGGGGCAACTGAAGCTTTCTTT.

This chain connects TRBV6-1 to TRBJ1-2, with 8 bases aligning to TRBD1. V lost 7 bases and J lost 4; bases outside the gene matches: 8. Germline values: CDR1 MNHNS, CDR2 SASEGT. The CDR3 is made up of 14 amino acids. CDR3 region: CASTQGAMVYGYTF. The CDR3, as DNA: TGTGCCAGCACCCAGGGGGCAATGGTCTATGGCTACACCTTC.

The chain couples TRBV2 to TRBJ1-3; tentative D call: TRBD1 (5 bases). The CDR3 loop spans 12 amino acids. V lost 9 bases and J 4 bases, leaving 10 bases between the germline ends. CDR1 and CDR2 from the germline V gene are SNHLY and FYNNEI. The CDR3: CARAGLGNTIYF. The CDR3 DNA reads as TGTGCCAGGGCAGGGCTAGGAAACACCATATATTTT.

This clone has only one observation. The rearrangement links TRBV2 to TRBJ1-1, with D perhaps TRBD1 (6 bases). Germline V CDR1 and CDR2: SNHLY, FYNNEI. The CDR3 runs 15 residues. V shed 4 bases and J shed 5 bases, with 17 bases lying between them. This CDR3 is CASSGDIPRETEAFF. CDR3 coding DNA: TGTGCCAGCAGTGGGGACATCCCCCGGGAAACTGAAGCTTTCTTT.

The rearrangement joins TRBV5-5 to TRBJ2-1, with D hard to call. Trimming pared 2 bases from V and 5 bases from J, leaving 5 bases between. Germline V gene data show CDR1 as SGHKS and CDR2 as YYEKEE (reference sequence). CDR3 size: 12 residues. The CDR3: CASSLSNNEQFF. CDR3 DNA sequence: TGTGCCAGCAGCTTAAGCAACAATGAGCAGTTCTTC.

The chain has TRBV6-5 and TRBJ2-2; TRBD1 aligns across 9 bases. Germline V lookup: CDR1 MNHEY, CDR2 SVGAGI. With V trimmed by 4 bases and J by 4 bases, 4 bases remained unmatched. This CDR3 spans 15 amino acids. The CDR3 loop reads CASSSWTGATGELFF. The DNA for the CDR3 is TGTGCCAGCAGTTCCTGGACAGGGGCCACCGGGGAGCTGTTTTTT.

This clone came up once. The chain links TRBV19 to TRBJ1-2; weak D call: TRBD1 (6 bases). From germline, CDR1 is LNHDA and CDR2 SQIVND (reference sequence). V was clipped by 1 base and J by 8 bases, with 17 bases between them. CDR3 length equals 15 residues. The CDR3 loop reads CASSIVGRQAEGYTF. For the CDR3, the DNA is TGTGCCAGTAGTATAGTGGGGAGACAGGCTGAAGGCTACACCTTC.

In nucleotides, the CDR3 is TGCGCCAGCAGCCAGCCGACAGGATCCTCCTACGAGCAGTACTTC. Translating it yields CASSQPTGSSYEQYF. V and J are TRBV5-1 and TRBJ2-7; D might be TRBD1 (6 bases). Trimming cost V 4 bases and J 0 bases, with 14 bases left between them. Germline-derived CDR1 and CDR2 are SGHRS and YFSETQ. This CDR3 comprises 15 residues.

This rearrangement joins TRBV7-2 to TRBJ1-1, with 9 bases lining up with TRBD1. The ends lost 1 base at V and 5 bases at J; junction bases unmatched: 5. The CDR3 is made up of 15 amino acids. Per the germline V gene, CDR1 is SGHTA and CDR2 is FQGNSA. For the CDR3, the DNA is TGTGCCAGCAGCTTAGGGACAGGGGTATATACTGAAGCTTTCTTT. It is translated as CASSLGTGVYTEAFF.